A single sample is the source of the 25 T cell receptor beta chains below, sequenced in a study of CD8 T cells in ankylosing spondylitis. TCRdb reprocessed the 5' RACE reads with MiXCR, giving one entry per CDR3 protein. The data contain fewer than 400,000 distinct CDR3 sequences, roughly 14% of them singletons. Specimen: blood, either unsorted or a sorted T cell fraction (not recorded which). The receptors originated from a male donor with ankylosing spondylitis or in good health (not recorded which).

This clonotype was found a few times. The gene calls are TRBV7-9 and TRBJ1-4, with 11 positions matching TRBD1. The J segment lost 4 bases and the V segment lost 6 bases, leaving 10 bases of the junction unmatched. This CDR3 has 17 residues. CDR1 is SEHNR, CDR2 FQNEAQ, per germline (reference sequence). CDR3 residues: CASSAADRGPHNEKLFF. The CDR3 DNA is TGTGCCAGCAGTGCGGCGGACAGGGGGCCTCATAATGAAAAACTGTTTTTT.

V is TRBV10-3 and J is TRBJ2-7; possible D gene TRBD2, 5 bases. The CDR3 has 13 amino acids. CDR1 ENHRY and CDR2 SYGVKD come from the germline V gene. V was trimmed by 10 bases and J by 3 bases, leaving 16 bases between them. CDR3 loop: CATLGGEHYEQYF. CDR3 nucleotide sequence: TGTGCCACCCTAGGAGGAGAGCACTACGAGCAGTACTTC.

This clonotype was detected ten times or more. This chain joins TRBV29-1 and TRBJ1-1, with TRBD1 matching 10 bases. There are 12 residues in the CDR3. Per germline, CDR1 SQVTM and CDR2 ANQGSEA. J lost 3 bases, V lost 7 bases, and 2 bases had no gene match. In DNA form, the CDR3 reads TGCAGCGCTGGACAGGGGGACACTGAAGCTTTCTTT. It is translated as CSAGQGDTEAFF.

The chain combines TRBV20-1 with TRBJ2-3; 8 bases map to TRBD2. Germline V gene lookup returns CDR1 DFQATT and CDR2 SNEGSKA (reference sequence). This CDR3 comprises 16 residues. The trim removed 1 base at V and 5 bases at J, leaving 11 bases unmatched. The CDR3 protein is CSARGSGERGIDTQYF. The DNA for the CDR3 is TGCAGTGCTAGAGGGAGTGGCGAGCGGGGGATAGATACGCAGTATTTT.

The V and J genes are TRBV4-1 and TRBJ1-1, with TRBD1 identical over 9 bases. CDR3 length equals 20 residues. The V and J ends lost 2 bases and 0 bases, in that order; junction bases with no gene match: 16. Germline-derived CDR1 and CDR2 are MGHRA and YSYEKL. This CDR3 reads CASSQYPGQGSHSLNTEAFF. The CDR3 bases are TGCGCCAGCAGCCAATACCCTGGACAGGGGTCCCACTCCTTGAACACTGAAGCTTTCTTT.

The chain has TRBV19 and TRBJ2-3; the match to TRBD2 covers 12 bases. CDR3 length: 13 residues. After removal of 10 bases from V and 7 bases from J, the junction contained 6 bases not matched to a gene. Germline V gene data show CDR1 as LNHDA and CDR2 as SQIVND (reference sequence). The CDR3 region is CATSGLAGNTQYF. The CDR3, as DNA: TGTGCCACCTCAGGACTAGCGGGAAATACGCAGTATTTT.

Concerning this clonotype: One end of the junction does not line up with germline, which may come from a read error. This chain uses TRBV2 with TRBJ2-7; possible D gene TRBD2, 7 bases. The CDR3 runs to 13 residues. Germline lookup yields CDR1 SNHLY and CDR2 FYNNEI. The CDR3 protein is CGSAEAGAYEQYF. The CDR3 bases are TGTGGCAGCGCTGAGGCGGGGGCTTACGAGCAGTACTTC. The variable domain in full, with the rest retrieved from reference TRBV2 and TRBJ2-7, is EPEVTQTPSHQVTQMGQEVILRCVPISNHLYFYWYRQILGQKVEFLVSFYNNEISEKSEIFDDQFSVERPDGSNFTLKIRSTKLEDSAMYFCGSAEAGAYEQYFGPGTRLTVT.

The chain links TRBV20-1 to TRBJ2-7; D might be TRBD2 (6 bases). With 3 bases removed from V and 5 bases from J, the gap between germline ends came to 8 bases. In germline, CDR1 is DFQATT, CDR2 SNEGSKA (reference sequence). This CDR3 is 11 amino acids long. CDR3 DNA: TGCAGTGCTAGCAAGCGGGACGAGCAGTACTTC. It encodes CSASKRDEQYF.

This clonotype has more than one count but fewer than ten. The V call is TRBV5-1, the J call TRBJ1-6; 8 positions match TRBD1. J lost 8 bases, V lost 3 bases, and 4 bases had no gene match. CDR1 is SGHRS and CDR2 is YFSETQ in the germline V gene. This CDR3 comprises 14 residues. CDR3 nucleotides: TGCGCCAGCAGCTCGGGACAGGTGGATTCACCCCTCCACTTT. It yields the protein CASSSGQVDSPLHF.

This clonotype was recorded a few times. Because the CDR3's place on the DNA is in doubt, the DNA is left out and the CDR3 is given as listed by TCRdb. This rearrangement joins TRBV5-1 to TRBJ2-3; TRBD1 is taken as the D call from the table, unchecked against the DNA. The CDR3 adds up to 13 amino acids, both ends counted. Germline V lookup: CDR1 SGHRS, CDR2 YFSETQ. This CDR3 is CASSFGGGAVRYF.

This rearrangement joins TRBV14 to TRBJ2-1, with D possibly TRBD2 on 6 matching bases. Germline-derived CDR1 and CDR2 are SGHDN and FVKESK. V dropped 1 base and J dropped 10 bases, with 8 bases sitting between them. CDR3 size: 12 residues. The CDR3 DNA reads TGTGCCAGCAGCCAAGTGCGGGGCGAGCAGTTCTTC. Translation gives CASSQVRGEQFF.

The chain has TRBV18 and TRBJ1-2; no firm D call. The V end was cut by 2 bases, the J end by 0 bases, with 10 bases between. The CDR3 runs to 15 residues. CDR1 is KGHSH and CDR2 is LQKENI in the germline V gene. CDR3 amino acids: CASSPIEEANYGYTF. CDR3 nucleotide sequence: TGTGCCAGCTCACCAATAGAGGAAGCTAACTATGGCTACACCTTC.

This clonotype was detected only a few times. DNA of the CDR3: TGCAGTGCTAGAGATCCGGACAGGGCTAACTATGGCTACACCTTC. Residues: CSARDPDRANYGYTF. V usage is TRBV20-1 and J usage is TRBJ1-2; 8 positions agree with TRBD1. The CDR3 consists of 15 residues. Germline V gene sequence: CDR1 DFQATT, CDR2 SNEGSKA (reference sequence). V was pared by 0 bases and J by 0 bases, with 3 bases of the junction left unmatched.

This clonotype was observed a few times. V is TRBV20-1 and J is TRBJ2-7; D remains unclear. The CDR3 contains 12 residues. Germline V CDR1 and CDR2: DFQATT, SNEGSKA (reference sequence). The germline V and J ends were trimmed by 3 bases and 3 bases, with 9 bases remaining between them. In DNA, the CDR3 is TGCAGTGCTAGTGTGTCTCACTACGAGCAGTACTTC. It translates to CSASVSHYEQYF.

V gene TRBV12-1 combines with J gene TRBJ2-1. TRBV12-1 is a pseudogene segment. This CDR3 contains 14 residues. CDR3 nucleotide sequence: TGTGCCAGCAGCTCGATCAGAGGCTCGAATGAGCAGTTCTTC. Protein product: CASSSIRGSNEQFF.

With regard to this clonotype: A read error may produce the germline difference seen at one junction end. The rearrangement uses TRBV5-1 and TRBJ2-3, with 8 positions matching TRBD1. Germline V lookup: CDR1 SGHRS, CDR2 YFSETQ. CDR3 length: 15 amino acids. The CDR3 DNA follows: TGCGCCAGCAGCCGGACAGGGCATGAGGCAGATACGCAGAATTTT. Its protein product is CASSRTGHEADTQNF.

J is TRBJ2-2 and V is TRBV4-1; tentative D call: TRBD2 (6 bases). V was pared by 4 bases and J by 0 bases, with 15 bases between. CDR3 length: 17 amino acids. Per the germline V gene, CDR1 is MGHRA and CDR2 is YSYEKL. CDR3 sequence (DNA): TGCGCCAGCAGCCGTGGAGGGGCACAAACGAACACCGGGGAGCTGTTTTTT. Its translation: CASSRGGAQTNTGELFF.

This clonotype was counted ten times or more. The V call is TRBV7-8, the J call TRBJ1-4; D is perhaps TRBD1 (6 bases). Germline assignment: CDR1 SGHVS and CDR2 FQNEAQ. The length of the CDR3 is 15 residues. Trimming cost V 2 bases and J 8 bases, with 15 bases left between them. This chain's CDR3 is CASSLFTGIREKLFF. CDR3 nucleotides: TGTGCCAGCAGCTTATTTACAGGGATAAGGGAAAAACTGTTTTTT.

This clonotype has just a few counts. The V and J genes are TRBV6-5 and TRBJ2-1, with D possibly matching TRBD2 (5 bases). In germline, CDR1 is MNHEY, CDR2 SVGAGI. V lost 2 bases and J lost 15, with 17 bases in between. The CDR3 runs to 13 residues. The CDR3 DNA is TGTGCCAGCAGTTACGGCCGGGAAAGAGGTTTGTTCTTC. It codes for CASSYGRERGLFF.

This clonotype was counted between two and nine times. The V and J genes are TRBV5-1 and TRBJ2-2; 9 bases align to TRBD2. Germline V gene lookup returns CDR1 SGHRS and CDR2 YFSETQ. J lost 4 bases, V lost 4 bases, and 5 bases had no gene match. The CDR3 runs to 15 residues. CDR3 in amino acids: CASSLTSGLTGELFF. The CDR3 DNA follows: TGCGCCAGCAGCCTCACTAGCGGGCTCACCGGGGAGCTGTTTTTT.

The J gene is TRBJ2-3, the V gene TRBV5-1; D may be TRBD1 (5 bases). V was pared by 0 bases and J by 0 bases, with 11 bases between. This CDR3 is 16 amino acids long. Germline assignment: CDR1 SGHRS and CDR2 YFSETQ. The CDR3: CASSLEGQISTDTQYF. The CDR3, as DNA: TGCGCCAGCAGCTTGGAGGGGCAGATAAGCACAGATACGCAGTATTTT.

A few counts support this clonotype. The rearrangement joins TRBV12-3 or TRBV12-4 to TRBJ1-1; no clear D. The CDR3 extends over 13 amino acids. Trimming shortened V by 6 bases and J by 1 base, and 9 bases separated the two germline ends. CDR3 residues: CASRDTANTEAFF. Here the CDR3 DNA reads TGTGCCAGCAGAGACACGGCGAACACTGAAGCTTTCTTT.

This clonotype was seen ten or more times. The CDR3 reads CASSSGKGAWGYTF. CDR3 DNA: TGTGCCAGCAGCTCCGGGAAGGGGGCATGGGGCTACACCTTC. The rearrangement joins TRBV7-2 to TRBJ1-2; 7 bases line up with TRBD1. Germline lookup yields CDR1 SGHTA and CDR2 FQGNSA. The trim removed 4 bases at V and 8 bases at J, leaving 10 bases unmatched. CDR3 length: 14 residues.

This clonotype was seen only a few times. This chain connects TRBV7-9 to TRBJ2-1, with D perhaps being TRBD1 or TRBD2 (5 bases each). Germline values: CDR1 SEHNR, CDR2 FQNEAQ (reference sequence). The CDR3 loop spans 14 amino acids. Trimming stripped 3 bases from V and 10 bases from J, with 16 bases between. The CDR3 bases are TGTGCCAGCAGCTTTCGTGGGGGAGTTGTGGAGCAGTTCTTC. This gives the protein CASSFRGGVVEQFF.

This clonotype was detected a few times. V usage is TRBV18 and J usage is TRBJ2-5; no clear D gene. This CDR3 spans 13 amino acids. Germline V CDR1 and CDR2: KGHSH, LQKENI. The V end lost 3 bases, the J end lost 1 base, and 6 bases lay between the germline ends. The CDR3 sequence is CASSPNSQETQYF. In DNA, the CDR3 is TGTGCCAGCTCACCCAATTCCCAAGAGACCCAGTACTTC.